The 7 T cell receptor beta chains below come from one sample, sequenced in a study of blood T cell repertoires in COVID-19. Sequenced by immunoSEQ multiplex PCR; TCRdb stores in-frame clones only, minus some. The sample has over 400,000 clones, roughly nine tenths seen once. Material: peripheral blood. The receptor source for this set is a woman between 50 and 59 years old with COVID-19, enrolled during active disease.

The rearrangement joins TRBV7-3 to TRBJ1-4; D might be TRBD1 (5 bases). The germline V gene has CDR1 SGHTA and CDR2 FQGTGA. The V end was cut by 5 bases, the J end by 7 bases, with 23 bases between. The CDR3 covers 17 residues. In DNA form, the CDR3 reads TGTGCCAGCAGCCCAGGGCCCCCTGGCCTTGGCGGTGAAAAACTGTTTTTT. Amino acids: CASSPGPPGLGGEKLFF.

The J gene is TRBJ1-3, the V gene TRBV6-5; TRBD1 agrees at 8 bases. J lost 4 bases, V lost 5 bases, and 7 bases had no gene match. Looked up from germline, CDR1 is MNHEY and CDR2 is SVGAGI. The CDR3 runs to 15 residues. CDR3 amino acids: CASSPTGALGNTIYF. The CDR3 DNA is TGTGCCAGCAGTCCGACAGGGGCGCTAGGAAACACCATATATTTT.

The CDR3 DNA sequence: TGTGCCAGCATCAGGGGGTCTACAGATACGCAGTATTTT. Translation: CASIRGSTDTQYF. J is TRBJ2-3 and V is TRBV28; 7 bases are a match to TRBD1. The CDR3 loop spans 13 amino acids. The germline V gene has CDR1 MDHEN and CDR2 SYDVKM. V lost 7 bases to trimming and J lost 3 bases; unmatched junction nucleotides: 4.

The rearrangement uses TRBV7-9 and TRBJ1-2, with 9 bases that match TRBD1. Germline CDR1 and CDR2: SEHNR and FQNEAQ (reference sequence). V shed 5 bases and J 5 bases; nucleotides not matched to a gene: 6. The CDR3 length is 14 residues. The CDR3 bases are TGTGCCAGCAGCACGTCCGGGACAGGGTATGGCTACACCTTC. Translated: CASSTSGTGYGYTF.

The V gene is TRBV11-2, the J gene TRBJ1-4; 7 positions match TRBD1. The V segment lost 5 bases and the J segment 8 bases; nucleotides outside the gene matches: 8. The V gene's germline CDR1 is SGHAT and CDR2 FQNNGV. This CDR3 spans 14 amino acids. This chain's CDR3 is CASSPDRVAEKLFF. CDR3 nucleotides: TGTGCCAGCAGCCCCGACAGGGTAGCGGAAAAACTGTTTTTT.

The chain is built from TRBV28 and TRBJ2-3, with TRBD2 identical over 10 bases. Germline CDR1 MDHEN, CDR2 SYDVKM. The CDR3 length is 14 residues. The V segment lost 6 bases and the J segment 4 bases; nucleotides outside the gene matches: 4. CDR3 residues: CASRSGGAADTQYF. The CDR3 coding sequence is TGTGCCAGCAGGAGCGGGGGGGCCGCAGATACGCAGTATTTT.

The chain joins TRBV5-1 to TRBJ2-7, with TRBD2 as a possible D gene (5 bases). The CDR3 extends over 14 amino acids. Germline V gene data show CDR1 as SGHRS and CDR2 as YFSETQ. V was clipped by 4 bases and J by 6 bases, with 17 bases between them. The CDR3 region has the DNA TGCGCCAGCAGCCTCCAACTAGGGCTGGGCGAGCAGTACTTC. Amino acids: CASSLQLGLGEQYF.